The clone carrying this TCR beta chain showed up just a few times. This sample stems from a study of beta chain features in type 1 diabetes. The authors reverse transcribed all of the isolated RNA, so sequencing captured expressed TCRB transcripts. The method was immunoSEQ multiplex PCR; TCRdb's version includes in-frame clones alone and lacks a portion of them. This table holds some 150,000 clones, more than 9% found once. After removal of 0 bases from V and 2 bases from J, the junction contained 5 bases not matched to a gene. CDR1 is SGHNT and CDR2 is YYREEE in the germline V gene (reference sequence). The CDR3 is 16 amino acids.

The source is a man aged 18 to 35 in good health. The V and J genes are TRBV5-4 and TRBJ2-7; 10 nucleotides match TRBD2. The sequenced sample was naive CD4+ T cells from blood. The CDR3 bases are TGTGCCAGCAGCTTGGGCAGGACTAGCGGAACCTACGAGCAGTACTTC. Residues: CASSLGRTSGTYEQYF.